These T cell receptor beta chains were read from a single sample in a study of T cell responses to AZD1222 COVID-19 vaccine. Method: immunoSEQ multiplex PCR; TCRdb's copy keeps in-frame clones and lacks some. This table holds about 160,000 clones, 92% found once. The material was peripheral blood, obtained on day 0 of MenACWY control vaccination. Source of these receptors: an adult in good health. The CDR3 runs from the conserved cysteine through the conserved F or W. The D gene is left open where the match is weak. Where a row states a size, it is once, few, many or the class of an expanded clone; other rows omit it.

d_gene: TRBD1; v_gene: TRBV27; j_gene: TRBJ2-6; abundance: .; len: 19; CDR3nt: TGTGCCAGCAGTTTTTTTACAGGGGGTCTGGGGTCTGGGGCCAACGTCCTGACTTTC; CDR3aa: CASSFFTGGLGSGANVLTF
d_gene: .; v_gene: TRBV30; j_gene: TRBJ2-2; abundance: .; len: 12; CDR3nt: TGTGCCTGGAGCAGTAACACCGGGGAGCTGTTTTTT; CDR3aa: CAWSSNTGELFF
d_gene: TRBD2; v_gene: TRBV27; j_gene: TRBJ2-7; abundance: .; len: 15; CDR3nt: TGTGCCAGCAGTTTCGGGCTAGCGGGTTCCTACGAGCAGTACTTC; CDR3aa: CASSFGLAGSYEQYF
d_gene: .; v_gene: TRBV27; j_gene: TRBJ1-1; abundance: .; len: 12; CDR3nt: TGTGCCAGCAGTTTCCCAGGCTCGGTAGCTTTCTTT; CDR3aa: CASSFPGSVAFF
d_gene: TRBD1; v_gene: TRBV30; j_gene: TRBJ1-1; abundance: .; len: 17; CDR3nt: TGTGCCTGGAGTGTACCGTGGCGACAGGGAACGGACACTGAAGCTTTCTTT; CDR3aa: CAWSVPWRQGTDTEAFF
d_gene: .; v_gene: TRBV27; j_gene: TRBJ1-5; abundance: .; len: 14; CDR3nt: TGTGCCAGCAGTCGCCCCGGGGTGAATCAGCCCCAGCATTTT; CDR3aa: CASSRPGVNQPQHF
d_gene: TRBD1; v_gene: TRBV7-9; j_gene: TRBJ2-2; abundance: .; len: 17; CDR3nt: TGTGCCAGCAGCCCACGGACAGGGGGCGCGTATGGCGGGGAGCTGTTTTTT; CDR3aa: CASSPRTGGAYGGELFF
d_gene: TRBD2; v_gene: TRBV5-1; j_gene: TRBJ2-1; abundance: .; len: 15; CDR3nt: TGCGCCAGCAGCAATCTAGCGGGAGCAGGTAATGAGCAGTTCTTC; CDR3aa: CASSNLAGAGNEQFF
d_gene: .; v_gene: TRBV27; j_gene: TRBJ2-5; abundance: .; len: 11; CDR3nt: TGTGCCAGCAGAGCCGAGGAGACCCAGTACTTC; CDR3aa: CASRAEETQYF
d_gene: .; v_gene: TRBV30; j_gene: TRBJ1-1; abundance: .; len: 13; CDR3nt: TGTGCCTGGAGTGTACAGGGGAACACTGAAGCTTTCTTT; CDR3aa: CAWSVQGNTEAFF
d_gene: TRBD1; v_gene: TRBV29-1; j_gene: TRBJ1-2; abundance: .; len: 13; CDR3nt: TGCAGCGTCCCGGACAGGGAAACCTATGGCTACACCTTC; CDR3aa: CSVPDRETYGYTF
d_gene: .; v_gene: TRBV6-1; j_gene: TRBJ1-6; abundance: once; len: 13; CDR3nt: TGTGCCAGCAGTGACAGGGAGGATTCACCCCTCCACTTT; CDR3aa: CASSDREDSPLHF
d_gene: .; v_gene: TRBV5-1; j_gene: TRBJ2-2; abundance: .; len: 16; CDR3nt: TGCGCCAGCAGCTTGGACGGCCAAGGAGGGGGCGGGGAGCTGTTTTTT; CDR3aa: CASSLDGQGGGGELFF
d_gene: .; v_gene: TRBV4-1; j_gene: TRBJ2-5; abundance: .; len: 12; CDR3nt: TGCGCCAGCAGCCACACCCAAGAGACCCAGTACTTC; CDR3aa: CASSHTQETQYF
d_gene: TRBD1; v_gene: TRBV27; j_gene: TRBJ2-7; abundance: .; len: 12; CDR3nt: TGTGCCAGCAGACGACAGGGCAGGGAGCAGTACTTC; CDR3aa: CASRRQGREQYF
d_gene: TRBD2; v_gene: TRBV2; j_gene: TRBJ2-1; abundance: .; len: 14; CDR3nt: TGTGCCAGACAAAGACTAGCGGGTATAGATGAGCAGTTCTTC; CDR3aa: CARQRLAGIDEQFF
d_gene: .; v_gene: TRBV4-1; j_gene: TRBJ1-2; abundance: .; len: 15; CDR3nt: TGCGCCAGCAGCCAAGTCGGGACGGGGGGCGATGGCTACACCTTC; CDR3aa: CASSQVGTGGDGYTF
d_gene: .; v_gene: TRBV2; j_gene: TRBJ2-4; abundance: .; len: 14; CDR3nt: TGTGCCATCATCCCAAGCGAAGCCAAAAACATTCAGTACTTC; CDR3aa: CAIIPSEAKNIQYF
d_gene: .; v_gene: TRBV5-1; j_gene: TRBJ1-2; abundance: .; len: 17; CDR3nt: TGCGCCAGCAGCTTCCGACCCGATCCGTTGAGGTCGCGAGGCTACACCTTC; CDR3aa: CASSFRPDPLRSRGYTF
d_gene: TRBD2; v_gene: TRBV11-2; j_gene: TRBJ2-5; abundance: .; len: 15; CDR3nt: TGTGCCAGCAGTTCCGTAGCGGGAGGGCAAGAGACCCAGTACTTC; CDR3aa: CASSSVAGGQETQYF
d_gene: TRBD2; v_gene: TRBV13; j_gene: TRBJ2-1; abundance: .; len: 17; CDR3nt: TGTGCCAGCAGCCCGCGATCGGGACTAGCGAGAAACAATGAGCAGTTCTTC; CDR3aa: CASSPRSGLARNNEQFF
d_gene: .; v_gene: TRBV19; j_gene: TRBJ1-5; abundance: .; len: 17; CDR3nt: TGTGCCAGTAGTCCCCCGCCAGGCCAATATAGCAATCAGCCCCAGCATTTT; CDR3aa: CASSPPPGQYSNQPQHF
d_gene: .; v_gene: TRBV30; j_gene: TRBJ2-7; abundance: .; len: 12; CDR3nt: TGTGCCTGGAAGAGCGGACCCTACGAGCAGTACTTC; CDR3aa: CAWKSGPYEQYF
d_gene: .; v_gene: TRBV30; j_gene: TRBJ1-6; abundance: .; len: 13; CDR3nt: TGTGCCTGGAGTGTCGAGGATCGGTCACCCCTCCACTTT; CDR3aa: CAWSVEDRSPLHF
d_gene: .; v_gene: TRBV30; j_gene: TRBJ1-4; abundance: .; len: 14; CDR3nt: TGTGCCTGGAGCGCGCAGGGAGGTAATGAAAAACTGTTTTTT; CDR3aa: CAWSAQGGNEKLFF
d_gene: TRBD1; v_gene: TRBV6-5; j_gene: TRBJ1-6; abundance: .; len: 14; CDR3nt: TGTGCCAGCAGTTTCACAGGGGCATATTCACCCCTCCACTTT; CDR3aa: CASSFTGAYSPLHF
d_gene: .; v_gene: TRBV12-5; j_gene: TRBJ1-1; abundance: .; len: 12; CDR3nt: TGTGCTAGTGGTTTGCGGCGGACTGAAGCTTTCTTT; CDR3aa: CASGLRRTEAFF
d_gene: .; v_gene: TRBV18; j_gene: TRBJ2-3; abundance: .; len: 14; CDR3nt: TGTGCCAGCTCACAAGGGGTCCTAGGAGATACGCAGTATTTT; CDR3aa: CASSQGVLGDTQYF
d_gene: .; v_gene: TRBV12-5; j_gene: TRBJ1-2; abundance: .; len: 16; CDR3nt: TGTGCTAGTGGTTTGGTAGGGGCAGGGGAGTCCTATGGCTACACCTTC; CDR3aa: CASGLVGAGESYGYTF
d_gene: TRBD1; v_gene: TRBV27; j_gene: TRBJ1-6; abundance: once; len: 15; CDR3nt: TGTGCCAGCACGGACAGACAGGGGTTTAATTCACCCCTCCACTTT; CDR3aa: CASTDRQGFNSPLHF
d_gene: TRBD1; v_gene: TRBV11-2; j_gene: TRBJ2-4; abundance: .; len: 11; CDR3nt: TGTGCCAGCAGCGACAGGGACATTCAGTACTTC; CDR3aa: CASSDRDIQYF
d_gene: TRBD2; v_gene: TRBV14; j_gene: TRBJ2-1; abundance: .; len: 14; CDR3nt: TGTGCCAGCAGCCAATTACTAGCGAACAATGAGCAGTTCTTC; CDR3aa: CASSQLLANNEQFF
d_gene: TRBD1; v_gene: TRBV19; j_gene: TRBJ1-2; abundance: .; len: 13; CDR3nt: TGTGCCAGTAGTGTCCAGGGGGCCGGCGGCTACACCTTC; CDR3aa: CASSVQGAGGYTF
d_gene: .; v_gene: TRBV24-1; j_gene: TRBJ1-1; abundance: .; len: 13; CDR3nt: TGTGCCACCAGTGGGGGGGCTGGCACTGAAGCTTTCTTT; CDR3aa: CATSGGAGTEAFF
d_gene: TRBD1; v_gene: TRBV30; j_gene: TRBJ1-5; abundance: .; len: 14; CDR3nt: TGTGCCTGGAGGAGGACAGGGGGTGGTCAGCCCCAGCATTTT; CDR3aa: CAWRRTGGGQPQHF
d_gene: TRBD1; v_gene: TRBV2; j_gene: TRBJ1-3; abundance: .; len: 14; CDR3nt: TGTGCCAAGGGCGGGACAGGTCTTGGAAACACCATATATTTT; CDR3aa: CAKGGTGLGNTIYF
d_gene: .; v_gene: TRBV6-5; j_gene: TRBJ1-6; abundance: .; len: 16; CDR3nt: TGTGCCAGCAGTTACTCGAACGGGCACATGAATTCACCCCTCCACTTT; CDR3aa: CASSYSNGHMNSPLHF
d_gene: .; v_gene: TRBV5-1; j_gene: TRBJ1-5; abundance: .; len: 14; CDR3nt: TGCGCCAGCAGCCCCCTTGGGGTTGGTCAGCCCCAGCATTTT; CDR3aa: CASSPLGVGQPQHF
d_gene: .; v_gene: TRBV5-6; j_gene: TRBJ2-7; abundance: .; len: 14; CDR3nt: TGTGCCAGCAGCTTGGTTGCGGATCTCTACGAGCAGTACTTC; CDR3aa: CASSLVADLYEQYF
d_gene: .; v_gene: TRBV2; j_gene: TRBJ1-2; abundance: once; len: 15; CDR3nt: TGTGCCAGCAGCCCCCTGACAGGAAACATCTATGGCTACACCTTC; CDR3aa: CASSPLTGNIYGYTF
d_gene: TRBD2; v_gene: TRBV5-1; j_gene: TRBJ2-7; abundance: few; len: 17; CDR3nt: TGCGCCAGCAGCTTGGGGGATTCTAGCGGCATAGGGGACGAGCAGTACTTC; CDR3aa: CASSLGDSSGIGDEQYF
d_gene: TRBD1; v_gene: TRBV27; j_gene: TRBJ2-7; abundance: .; len: 15; CDR3nt: TGTGCCAGCAGCCCGACAGGGGGTCCCTCCTACGAGCAGTACTTC; CDR3aa: CASSPTGGPSYEQYF
d_gene: .; v_gene: TRBV3-1/TRBV3-2; j_gene: TRBJ2-7; abundance: .; len: 14; CDR3nt: TGTGCCAGCAGCCGCGGCCTAGGGAAGAGCGAGCAGTACTTC; CDR3aa: CASSRGLGKSEQYF
d_gene: .; v_gene: TRBV2; j_gene: TRBJ1-3; abundance: .; len: 15; CDR3nt: TGTGCCAGCAGCGCGACATTTTCCTCTGGAAACACCATATATTTT; CDR3aa: CASSATFSSGNTIYF
d_gene: TRBD1; v_gene: TRBV5-1; j_gene: TRBJ2-7; abundance: .; len: 16; CDR3nt: TGCGCCAGCAGCCCGATGACAGGGGAAAATACCTACGAGCAGTACTTC; CDR3aa: CASSPMTGENTYEQYF
d_gene: TRBD1; v_gene: TRBV6-5; j_gene: TRBJ1-2; abundance: .; len: 14; CDR3nt: TGTGCCAGCAGTCCGGGACAGGGAGTTTATGGCTACACCTTC; CDR3aa: CASSPGQGVYGYTF
d_gene: .; v_gene: TRBV19; j_gene: TRBJ1-1; abundance: .; len: 15; CDR3nt: TGTGCCAGTAGGGACGGGGGCGCTGGGAGGACTGAAGCTTTCTTT; CDR3aa: CASRDGGAGRTEAFF
d_gene: .; v_gene: TRBV24-1; j_gene: TRBJ1-4; abundance: .; len: 16; CDR3nt: TGTGCCACCAGTGATTTGCAGACGGAAGGAGTTGAAAAACTGTTTTTT; CDR3aa: CATSDLQTEGVEKLFF
d_gene: TRBD1; v_gene: TRBV7-3; j_gene: TRBJ1-1; abundance: .; len: 14; CDR3nt: TGTGCCAGCAGCTCGGGACAGAAGAACACTGAAGCTTTCTTT; CDR3aa: CASSSGQKNTEAFF
d_gene: .; v_gene: TRBV11-2; j_gene: TRBJ2-5; abundance: .; len: 15; CDR3nt: TGTGCCAGCAGCTCCCTCCGGGGGCGTAAGGAGACCCAGTACTTC; CDR3aa: CASSSLRGRKETQYF
d_gene: .; v_gene: TRBV28; j_gene: TRBJ1-4; abundance: .; len: 17; CDR3nt: TGTGCCAGCAGTCCACGTGGGGAGGGATACCGTAATGAAAAACTGTTTTTT; CDR3aa: CASSPRGEGYRNEKLFF
d_gene: .; v_gene: TRBV28; j_gene: TRBJ1-2; abundance: .; len: 12; CDR3nt: TGTGCCAGCAGTTCTGGGATCCGGGGCTACACCTTC; CDR3aa: CASSSGIRGYTF
d_gene: .; v_gene: TRBV28; j_gene: TRBJ1-6; abundance: .; len: 13; CDR3nt: TGTGCCAGCAACAGGGTTGATAATTCACCCCTCCACTTT; CDR3aa: CASNRVDNSPLHF